Listed below are T cell receptor beta chains from one sample, sequenced in a study of blood T cell repertoires in COVID-19. TCRdb's table, derived via immunoSEQ multiplex PCR, lists solely in-frame clones and lacks some. Of about 210,000 clones in the sample, roughly four fifths are singletons; the top ten hold less than 15%. Sequenced material: peripheral blood. Receptors were obtained from a woman aged 40 to 50 with acute or convalescent COVID-19. CDR3s include the opening cysteine and the closing phenylalanine or tryptophan. D genes are given only for firm matches. The size of a clone is reported for some rows only, either as once, few or many, or as a class for expanded clones.

>TRBJ1-2|NA|NA|TRBV19
TGTGCCAGTAGTCTTAGACACGGATCGGGGGGCTACACCTTC
CASSLRHGSGGYTF
>TRBJ2-1|NA|once|TRBV27
TGTGCCAGCACCGGACAGAGCTCCTACAATGAGCAGTTCTTC
CASTGQSSYNEQFF
>TRBJ2-3|TRBD2|NA|TRBV3-1/TRBV3-2
TGTGCCAGCAGCCAAGATTCGACTAGCGGGGGGATAGATACGCAGTATTTT
CASSQDSTSGGIDTQYF
>TRBJ2-1|NA|few|TRBV7-9
TGTGCCAGCAGCTTAGAGTCCGCGGGAAAGTTCTTC
CASSLESAGKFF
>TRBJ1-2|TRBD1|NA|TRBV5-6
TGTGCCAGCAGAACTACAGGGGGCCATGGCTACACCTTC
CASRTTGGHGYTF
>TRBJ1-2|NA|NA|TRBV7-3
TGTGCCAGCAGCTGGGGGCAGGGCGGGCCCGAAGATCCTAACTATGGCTACACCTTC
CASSWGQGGPEDPNYGYTF
>TRBJ2-1|TRBD2|NA|TRBV25-1
TGTGCCAGCAATCTAGCGGGAGGCAGCGAGCAGTTCTTC
CASNLAGGSEQFF
>TRBJ1-4|TRBD1|few|TRBV6-2/TRBV6-3
TGTGCCAGCAGTCGACAGGGAAGGGGACTGTTTTTT
CASSRQGRGLFF
>TRBJ2-7|TRBD1|NA|TRBV5-1
TGCGCCAGCAGTGGTGACAGGGACGAGCAGTACTTC
CASSGDRDEQYF
>TRBJ2-3|NA|NA|TRBV7-2
TGTGCCAGCAGCTTGGCGGGAACCACAGATACGCAGTATTTT
CASSLAGTTDTQYF
>TRBJ2-7|TRBD2|NA|TRBV5-5
TGTGCCAGCAGCGCGACTAGCGGGAGCTACGAGCAGTACTTC
CASSATSGSYEQYF
>TRBJ1-6|TRBD1|NA|TRBV5-1
TGCGCCAGCAGCTCACAGGGGGCAAATTCACCCCTCCACTTT
CASSSQGANSPLHF
>TRBJ1-1|NA|NA|TRBV6-5
TGTGCCAGCAGCGGGGGGGGAGCGGCTGAAGCTTTCTTT
CASSGGGAAEAFF
>TRBJ1-3|NA|NA|TRBV13
TGTGCCAGCAGCCCAGGCATTACTGGAAACACCATATATTTT
CASSPGITGNTIYF
>TRBJ1-3|NA|NA|TRBV5-5
TGTGCCAGCAGCTTGGGCCGCGCCCTACAGGGTAGCGGAAACACCATATATTTT
CASSLGRALQGSGNTIYF
>TRBJ1-5|TRBD1|NA|TRBV18
TGTGCCAGCTCACCCGGGACAGGGGGAATTAGCAATCAGCCCCAGCATTTT
CASSPGTGGISNQPQHF
>TRBJ2-1|NA|NA|TRBV11-3
TGTGCCAGCAGCGCCGAGCAGGGGTCCTCCTACAATGAGCAGTTCTTC
CASSAEQGSSYNEQFF
>TRBJ1-2|NA|NA|TRBV30
TGTGCCTGGATGGAGGGGATTAACTATGGCTACACCTTC
CAWMEGINYGYTF
>TRBJ2-5|TRBD1|NA|TRBV27
TGTGCCAGCAGTTGGGACAGCAAAGAGACCCAGTACTTC
CASSWDSKETQYF
>TRBJ1-3|NA|NA|TRBV5-1
TGCGCCAGCAGCTCTGTGGGAGAGCCTGGAAACACCATATATTTT
CASSSVGEPGNTIYF
>TRBJ2-7|TRBD1|NA|TRBV29-1
TGCAGCGTTGAAGCGGGGCAGGGGGCACTGGAAGAGCAGTACTTC
CSVEAGQGALEEQYF
>TRBJ1-3|NA|NA|TRBV30
TGTGCCTGGGGCCCGGGGGGAGGTGGAAACACCATATATTTT
CAWGPGGGGNTIYF